A selection of T cell receptor beta chains follows, all from one sample in a study of blood T cell repertoires in COVID-19. Libraries were prepared by immunoSEQ multiplex PCR; TCRdb keeps only in-frame clonotypes and omits some of them. This table has about 300,000 clones, roughly 88% appearing once. Sequences were obtained from peripheral blood. These receptors came from a woman between 50 and 59 years old with acute or convalescent COVID-19. The CDR3 runs from the conserved cysteine through the conserved F or W. Clone size is not always given. Where it is, it says once, few, many or a class for expanded clones.

v_call	clone_size	j_call	cdr3_aa
TRBV5-1	NA	TRBJ2-6	CASSLETAGANVLTF
TRBV5-6	NA	TRBJ2-5	CASSLAPGAQYF
TRBV14	NA	TRBJ2-1	CASSRETGSVEQFF
TRBV9	NA	TRBJ2-7	CASSVVQAISSYEQYF
TRBV29-1	NA	TRBJ1-3	CSVNPGAGNTIYF
TRBV9	NA	TRBJ1-5	CASSVGVGLNNQPQHF
TRBV29-1	NA	TRBJ1-3	CSVGQYRGNAGNTIYF
TRBV27	NA	TRBJ1-6	CASSFYRQGVSPLHF
TRBV28	NA	TRBJ1-2	CASNGTAIYGYTF
TRBV6-5	NA	TRBJ2-5	CASMSTGQETQYF
TRBV19	NA	TRBJ2-1	CASSRTGVIVNEQFF
TRBV21-1	once	TRBJ1-2	CASSKEGSQGAAGYTF
TRBV10-3	NA	TRBJ1-4	CAISENRDSEKLFF
TRBV10-3	NA	TRBJ2-6	CAIRVGQEDSGANVLTF
TRBV3-1/TRBV3-2	NA	TRBJ1-6	CASSNRDRNSPLHF
TRBV21-1	NA	TRBJ2-1	CARAQREGRDEQFF
TRBV3-1/TRBV3-2	NA	TRBJ1-4	CASRDSRVKNEKLFF